This TCR beta chain was recorded in a study of T cell changes during pregnancy in multiple sclerosis (dated by TCRdb to the late 2010s). Looking at the study overall: The study looked at changes in the T cell repertoire across pregnancy in women with multiple sclerosis.

This clone was observed once. Its recognized antigen is unknown. No quality values exist for individual bases; no much larger clone is one base distant. Library creation used the immunoSEQ multiplex PCR assay. The clones in this table, taken by TCRdb from immuneACCESS, are in-frame only. Not every clone is retained; where verified, under half of the shortfall comes from an unresolved V gene, and the cause of the rest is unknown. Here the sample has about 70,000 clones; approximately 94% occur a single time. The top ten hold 0.58% of the sample. V loses 6 bases of germline sequence and J loses 4 bases, and the interval between the two ends is 18 bases. The CDR3 sequence holds 15 residues, the cysteine and phenylalanine included. Of all the DNA, just the CDR3 is kept, 45 bases in frame from base 1. Looking up the germline V gene yields CDR1 SGHTA and CDR2 FQGTGA.

The rearrangement combines TRBV7-3 with TRBJ1-2; TRBD1 is a weak D gene call, 6 bases matching. The clonotype was recovered from a female donor with multiple sclerosis, enrolled in a pregnancy study. The material was peripheral blood, obtained in the third trimester of pregnancy. The sequenced DNA is TGTGCCAGCAGTCCCCAACAGGGTGGCGGCTATGGCTACACCTTC. It codes for CASSPQQGGGYGYTF.